These 5 T cell receptor beta chains originate from one sample sequenced in a study of siplizumab effects on memory and regulatory T cells (dated 2019 in TCRdb). Libraries were prepared through the immunoSEQ multiplex PCR assay. TCRdb stores this immuneACCESS table with in-frame sequences only. Part of the clones is absent; in the studies checked, under half of the shortfall reflects unresolved V genes, and no reason is known for the rest. The sample contains approximately 120,000 clones, just over 90% of them found a single time. The top ten clonotypes cover around 0.75% of the sample. What was sequenced was Tregs sorted from blood. The receptors originated from a human donor in good health.

J is TRBJ2-1 and V is TRBV6-1; D may be TRBD2 (5 bases). The CDR3 has 13 amino acids. V was trimmed by 2 bases and J by 7 bases, leaving 9 bases between them. The germline CDR1 and CDR2 sequences are MNHNS and SASEGT. Here the CDR3 reads CASSEPGLNEQFF. Here the CDR3 DNA reads TGTGCCAGCAGTGAACCGGGGTTGAATGAGCAGTTCTTC.

This clone is a singleton in its sample. The chain links TRBV6-4 to TRBJ2-2, with D unresolved. Germline CDR1 is MRHNA and CDR2 is SNTAGT. The germline V and J ends were trimmed by 4 bases and 4 bases, with 10 bases remaining between them. This CDR3 has 14 amino acids. For the CDR3, the DNA is TGTGCCAGCAGTGCGTTTACTGGCACCGGGGAGCTGTTTTTT. Translation: CASSAFTGTGELFF.

The chain couples TRBV5-4 to TRBJ1-1; D is possibly TRBD1 (5 bases). The CDR3 has 14 amino acids. Trimming stripped 4 bases from V and 0 bases from J, with 10 bases between. Germline lookup yields CDR1 SGHNT and CDR2 YYREEE (reference sequence). CDR3 region: CASSMGRMNTEAFF. CDR3 sequence (DNA): TGTGCCAGCAGCATGGGACGGATGAACACTGAAGCTTTCTTT.

The rearrangement uses TRBV6-5 and TRBJ1-6, with 10 bases that match TRBD1. Looked up from germline, CDR1 is MNHEY and CDR2 is SVGAGI. CDR3 length: 13 residues. Trimming cost V 11 bases and J 7 bases; bases outside gene matches: 5. CDR3: CACDRGQNSPLHF. CDR3 in DNA: TGTGCCTGCGACAGGGGGCAGAATTCACCCCTCCACTTT.

The V and J genes are TRBV19 and TRBJ2-2, with 9 bases that match TRBD1. The CDR3 extends over 15 amino acids. Germline values: CDR1 LNHDA, CDR2 SQIVND (reference sequence). The V gene end was trimmed by 4 bases and the J gene end by 5 bases; junction bases not matched to a gene: 5. The CDR3 region has the DNA TGTGCCAGTAGTACCGGGACAGGGAGAACCGGGGAGCTGTTTTTT. Amino acid sequence: CASSTGTGRTGELFF. The entire variable domain, with the rest obtained from reference TRBV19 and TRBJ2-2, is as follows: DGGITQSPKYLFRKEGQNVTLSCEQNLNHDAMYWYRQDPGQGLRLIYYSQIVNDFQKGDIAEGYSVSREKKESFPLTVTSAQKNPTAFYLCASSTGTGRTGELFFGEGSRLTVL.